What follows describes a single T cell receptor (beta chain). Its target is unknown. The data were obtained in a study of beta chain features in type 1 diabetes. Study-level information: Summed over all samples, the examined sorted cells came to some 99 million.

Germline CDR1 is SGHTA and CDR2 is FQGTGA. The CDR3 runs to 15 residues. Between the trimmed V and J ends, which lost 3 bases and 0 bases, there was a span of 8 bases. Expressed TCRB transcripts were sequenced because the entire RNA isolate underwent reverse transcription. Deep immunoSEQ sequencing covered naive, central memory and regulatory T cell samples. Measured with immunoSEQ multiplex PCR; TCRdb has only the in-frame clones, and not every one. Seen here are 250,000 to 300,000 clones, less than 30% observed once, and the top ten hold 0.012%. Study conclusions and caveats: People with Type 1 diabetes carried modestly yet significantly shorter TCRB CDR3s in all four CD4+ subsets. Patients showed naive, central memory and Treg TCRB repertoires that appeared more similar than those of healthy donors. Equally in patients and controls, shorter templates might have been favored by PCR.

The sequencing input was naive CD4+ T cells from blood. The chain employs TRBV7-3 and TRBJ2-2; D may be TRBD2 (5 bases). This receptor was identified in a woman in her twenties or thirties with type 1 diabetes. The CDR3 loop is CASSFGGPNTGELFF. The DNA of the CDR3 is TGTGCCAGCAGCTTCGGAGGCCCGAACACCGGGGAGCTGTTTTTT. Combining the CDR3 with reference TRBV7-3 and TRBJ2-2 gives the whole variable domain GAGVSQTPSNKVTEKGKYVELRCDPISGHTALYWYRQSLGQGPEFLIYFQGTGAADDSGLPNDRFFAVRPEGSVSTLKIQRTERGDSAVYLCASSFGGPNTGELFFGEGSRLTVL.